The 6 T cell receptor beta chains reported below all come from one sample, sequenced in a study of cytomegalovirus exposure and HLA in healthy donors. The PCR contained 60 Vbeta and 13 Jbeta primers. Measured with immunoSEQ multiplex PCR; TCRdb has only the in-frame clones, and not every one. In the table there are more than 95,000 clones, roughly three fifths of which are singletons. Sequenced input: PBMCs. The source is a man aged 55 to 70 in good health and CMV-seronegative.

The rearrangement joins TRBV5-4 to TRBJ2-2, with 9 bases identical to TRBD1. There are 16 residues in the CDR3. With 4 bases clipped from V and 3 bases from J, the junction kept 7 bases outside the gene matches. Germline CDR1 SGHNT, CDR2 YYREEE (reference sequence). DNA of the CDR3: TGTGCCAGCAGCCCGAGCCGGGACAGGGACACCGGGGAGCTGTTTTTT. This gives the protein CASSPSRDRDTGELFF. Based on the CDR3 plus reference TRBV5-4 and TRBJ2-2, the full variable domain is ETGVTQSPTHLIKTRGQQVTLRCSSQSGHNTVSWYQQALGQGPQFIFQYYREEENGRGNFPPRFSGLQFPNYSSELNVNALELDDSALYLCASSPSRDRDTGELFFGEGSRLTVL.

The genes are TRBV11-2 and TRBJ2-7; 9 nucleotides match TRBD1. This CDR3 is 14 amino acids long. With 5 bases clipped from V and 2 bases from J, the junction kept 4 bases outside the gene matches. CDR1 and CDR2 (germline): SGHAT, FQNNGV. CDR3 protein: CASSLRDRAYEQYF. The CDR3, as DNA: TGTGCCAGCAGCCTCCGGGACAGGGCCTACGAGCAGTACTTC.

Turning to this clone: Other DNA sequences in the sample encode the same CDR3. V usage is TRBV25-1 and J usage is TRBJ2-5; 10 nucleotides line up with TRBD2. The CDR3 spans 14 residues. Germline V gene data show CDR1 as MGHDK and CDR2 as SYGVNS. Unmatched junction bases numbered 1, after V lost 5 bases and J lost 1 base. The CDR3 protein is CASSQRGGQETQYF. In DNA form, the CDR3 reads TGTGCCAGCAGTCAGCGGGGGGGCCAAGAGACCCAGTACTTC.

The V and J genes are TRBV6-5 and TRBJ1-3; 7 nucleotides agree with TRBD1. The CDR3 sequence is 14 residues long. Germline CDR1 reads MNHEY; CDR2 reads SVGAGI. The ends lost 6 bases at V and 6 bases at J; junction bases unmatched: 8. CDR3 region: CASSRGQFQNTIYF. DNA of the CDR3: TGTGCCAGCAGCCGGGGACAGTTTCAAAACACCATATATTTT.

The chain employs TRBV30 and TRBJ2-3; TRBD2 matches 8 bases. The CDR3 covers 15 residues. Trimming cost V 2 bases and J 6 bases; bases outside gene matches: 10. Germline V gene sequence: CDR1 GTSNPN, CDR2 SVGIG (reference sequence). The CDR3, as DNA: TGTGCCTGGAGTAGGGGGACTAGTAGCTCGGATACGCAGTATTTT. The encoded protein is CAWSRGTSSSDTQYF.

The table lists this clone with a few counts. The chain links TRBV28 to TRBJ1-5; TRBD1 matches at 10 bases. The CDR3 totals 18 residues. CDR1 and CDR2 from the germline V gene are MDHEN and SYDVKM. J was trimmed by 2 bases and V by 6 bases; bases with no gene match: 13. The CDR3 loop is CASRTFDRGHIGNQPQHF. CDR3 DNA: TGTGCCAGCAGGACATTCGACAGGGGGCATATAGGCAATCAGCCCCAGCATTTT.